What follows describes a single T cell receptor beta chain. This record comes from a study of blood T cell repertoires in COVID-19. Study details: The United States, Italy and Spain provided the acute and convalescent COVID-19 samples. From T cells, B-cell-depleted T cells, or PBMCs came the material, which was cDNA or gDNA.

This CDR3 contains 14 residues. Germline assignment: CDR1 SGHAT and CDR2 FQNNGV. The V segment lost 3 bases and the J segment 0 bases; nucleotides outside the gene matches: 1. In the original workflow: Reference gene primer amplification gave estimated nucleated cell counts. Clones were read by immunoSEQ multiplex PCR, and TCRdb kept only the in-frame ones, dropping some. That table is the source of V, J and clone size, and D and trimming were worked out from the DNA. In the table there are some 99,000 clones, about 87% of which are singletons. This TCR was sampled from a human donor in a cohort sampled during active COVID-19. Material: peripheral blood. The J gene is TRBJ2-7, the V gene TRBV11-2, with 8 bases lining up with TRBD1. The CDR3, as DNA: TGTGCCAGCAGCTTTACAGGGGGCTCCTACGAGCAGTACTTC. This gives the protein CASSFTGGSYEQYF.